This entry lists 23 T cell receptor beta chains sequenced from one sample in a study of T cells of healthy individuals. TCRdb called the 5' RACE reads again in MiXCR, with one record for every CDR3 protein. Of around 83,000 distinct CDR3 sequences in the sample, about 5.5% were seen once. These receptors originate from a female donor in good health.

The chain joins TRBV6-5 to TRBJ1-2, with D perhaps TRBD1 (6 bases). There are 12 residues in the CDR3. V lost 5 bases and J 7 bases, leaving 11 bases between the germline ends. Germline lookup yields CDR1 MNHEY and CDR2 SVGAGI. CDR3 DNA: TGTGCCAGCAGTCCAGCCAGGGGTGGCTACACCTTC. Its translation: CASSPARGGYTF.

The rearrangement links TRBV7-2 to TRBJ2-2; possible D gene TRBD1, 6 bases. The germline gives CDR1 SGHTA, CDR2 FQGNSA. CDR3 size: 14 residues. V shed 5 bases and J shed 4 bases, with 11 bases lying between them. CDR3 sequence (DNA): TGTGCCAGCAGCCCGGGACACTCCACCGGGGAGCTGTTTTTT. Its protein is CASSPGHSTGELFF.

The sample holds a few counts of this clonotype. The chain recombines TRBV20-1 with TRBJ2-7; D call uncertain. The V end lost 4 bases, the J end lost 2 bases, and 12 bases lay between the germline ends. The CDR3 is made up of 13 amino acids. CDR1 and CDR2 (germline): DFQATT, SNEGSKA (reference sequence). The CDR3 sequence is CSAMLPLAYEQYF. The CDR3 DNA reads as TGCAGTGCTATGTTACCCCTAGCCTACGAGCAGTACTTC.

This clonotype was seen repeatedly, ten times or more. This chain uses TRBV3-1 with TRBJ1-1; D is uncertain. Between the trimmed V and J ends, which lost 1 base and 4 bases, there was a span of 4 bases. Germline assignment: CDR1 LGHDT and CDR2 YNNKEL (reference sequence). This CDR3 is 12 amino acids long. The chain's CDR3 is CASSQVATEAFF. The DNA of the CDR3 is TGTGCCAGCAGCCAAGTAGCCACTGAAGCTTTCTTT.

This clonotype was seen repeatedly, ten times or more. V gene TRBV3-1 combines with J gene TRBJ1-1; D remains ambiguous. The ends were cut back, 6 bases at V and 11 bases at J, with 13 bases in the middle. The CDR3 totals 11 residues. CDR1 is LGHDT, CDR2 YNNKEL, per germline (reference sequence). CDR3 nucleotide sequence: TGTGCCAGCAGTTCTAGTGGGTGGGCTTTCTTT. It is translated as CASSSSGWAFF.

This clonotype has at least ten counts. This chain joins TRBV11-2 and TRBJ1-2; tentatively, D is TRBD1 (6 bases). Per the germline V gene, CDR1 is SGHAT and CDR2 is FQNNGV. The V gene lost 1 base and the J gene lost 0 bases, with 15 bases spanning the gap. The CDR3 length is 17 residues. CDR3 loop: CASSLAGQLISNYGYTF. CDR3 DNA sequence: TGTGCCAGCAGCTTAGCGGGACAACTAATTTCTAACTATGGCTACACCTTC.

This clonotype was seen many times. The chain links TRBV20-1 to TRBJ1-3; a possible D gene is TRBD1 (5 bases). In germline, CDR1 is DFQATT, CDR2 SNEGSKA (reference sequence). This CDR3 is 12 amino acids long. The V end was cut by 6 bases, the J end by 4 bases, with 10 bases between. The CDR3 DNA is TGCAGTGCACGGGGCTGGGGAAACACCATATATTTT. It encodes CSARGWGNTIYF.

This clonotype was seen repeatedly, ten times or more. The rearrangement links TRBV10-3 to TRBJ1-2; 9 nucleotides agree with TRBD1. The length of the CDR3 is 18 residues. The J segment lost 5 bases and the V segment lost 0 bases, leaving 13 bases of the junction unmatched. Germline CDR1 reads ENHRY; CDR2 reads SYGVKD. The CDR3 loop reads CAISESIGTQGARYGYTF. CDR3 bases: TGTGCCATCAGTGAGTCGATAGGCACACAGGGGGCGCGTTATGGCTACACCTTC.

The chain carries TRBV27 and TRBJ2-3, with D possibly being TRBD2 (5 bases). The CDR3 sequence is 13 residues long. CDR1 and CDR2 from the germline V gene are MNHEY and SMNVEV (reference sequence). Trimming stripped 7 bases from V and 1 base from J, with 9 bases between. CDR3 sequence reads: CASKVGGTDTQYF. DNA of the CDR3: TGTGCCAGCAAAGTGGGAGGCACAGATACGCAGTATTTT.

This clonotype was seen many times. The V call is TRBV18, the J call TRBJ1-5, with D possibly being TRBD1 (6 bases). Deletions cut 0 bases from V and 6 bases from J, with 15 bases between. The CDR3 contains 16 residues. CDR1 KGHSH and CDR2 LQKENI come from the germline V gene. CDR3 amino acids: CASSPPRGKGIQPQHF. CDR3 sequence (DNA): TGTGCCAGCTCACCACCGAGGGGGAAAGGGATTCAGCCCCAGCATTTT.

The table lists this clonotype with many counts. This chain uses TRBV27 with TRBJ1-1; no clear D gene. Trimming left V 8 bases short and J 5 bases short, with 18 bases between. The germline gives CDR1 MNHEY, CDR2 SMNVEV (reference sequence). The CDR3 has 14 residues. The CDR3 DNA follows: TGTGCCAGCTGGACTCCGGGGTCTGGGACTGAAGCTTTCTTT. Protein product: CASWTPGSGTEAFF.

Ten or more counts support this clonotype. This chain uses TRBV7-9 with TRBJ1-1; 7 positions match TRBD1. The germline V gene encodes CDR1 SEHNR and CDR2 FQNEAQ (reference sequence). With 5 bases clipped from V and 4 bases from J, the junction kept 13 bases outside the gene matches. CDR3 length: 16 residues. CDR3 sequence (DNA): TGTGCCAGCAGCCCAATTATGACCGGGACAGTCACTGAAGCTTTCTTT. Translation gives CASSPIMTGTVTEAFF.

This clonotype was detected only a few times. The chain joins TRBV6-5 to TRBJ1-3; D is unresolved. The germline gives CDR1 MNHEY, CDR2 SVGAGI. The CDR3 is made up of 14 amino acids. The V end lost 5 bases, the J end lost 0 bases, and 8 bases lay between the germline ends. CDR3 DNA: TGTGCCAGCAGTCGGACGGACTCTGGAAACACCATATATTTT. Translated, it gives CASSRTDSGNTIYF.

Note on this clonotype: A much bigger clone sits one base away, suggesting this may be a read error. The chain recombines TRBV29-1 with TRBJ2-7; 7 bases are shared with TRBD2. The CDR3 is 13 amino acids. Germline V gives CDR1 SQVTM, CDR2 ANQGSEA. The CDR3 loop is CGVLTSANYEQYF. CDR3 nucleotides: TGCGGCGTTTTAACTAGCGCTAACTACGAGCAGTACTTC.

This clonotype has just a few counts. This chain connects TRBV14 to TRBJ1-1; 9 bases agree with TRBD1. The CDR3 has 19 amino acids. Trimming at V came to 3 bases and at J to 4 bases, leaving 18 bases not matched to a gene. Germline assignment: CDR1 SGHDN and CDR2 FVKESK. This chain's CDR3 is CASSHTQGQGFRTGTEAFF. CDR3 DNA: TGTGCCAGCAGCCATACCCAGGGACAGGGATTTAGGACAGGCACTGAAGCTTTCTTT.

There are many counts of this clonotype. The genes are TRBV6-5 and TRBJ1-6; no clear D gene. The V end lost 6 bases, the J end lost 0 bases, and 9 bases lay between the germline ends. The CDR3 sequence is 15 residues long. CDR1 and CDR2 (germline): MNHEY, SVGAGI. Written as DNA, the CDR3 is TGTGCCAGCAGCGTACAGTACTCCTATAATTCACCCCTCCACTTT. This sequence encodes CASSVQYSYNSPLHF.

There are many counts of this clonotype. This chain uses TRBV7-9 with TRBJ2-7; D is unclear. This CDR3 is 12 amino acids long. Deletions cut 0 bases from V and 6 bases from J, with 6 bases between. Germline values: CDR1 SEHNR, CDR2 FQNEAQ (reference sequence). The CDR3 region is CASSLAFTEQYF. The CDR3 DNA reads as TGTGCCAGCAGCTTAGCCTTTACCGAGCAGTACTTC.

This clonotype was picked up many times. The chain is built from TRBV6-6 and TRBJ2-1; D is ambiguous. This CDR3 spans 11 amino acids. Germline lookup yields CDR1 MNHNY and CDR2 SVGAGI (reference sequence). Trimming took 2 bases from V and 8 from J, leaving 4 bases between them. The DNA of the CDR3 is TGTGCCAGCAGTTACGGGTATGAGCAGTTCTTC. Protein: CASSYGYEQFF.

This clonotype was seen repeatedly, ten times or more. The chain joins TRBV19 to TRBJ2-7; D is perhaps TRBD1 or TRBD2 (5 bases each). The length of the CDR3 is 14 residues. Germline CDR1 and CDR2: LNHDA and SQIVND (reference sequence). V was trimmed by 0 bases and J by 7 bases, leaving 13 bases between them. CDR3 loop: CASSIEGRRFEQYF. The CDR3 nucleotides are TGTGCCAGTAGTATAGAGGGACGCCGTTTTGAGCAGTACTTC.

This clonotype came up many times. V is TRBV18 and J is TRBJ2-3; possibly TRBD1 for D (6 bases). V was cut by 1 base and J by 4 bases, with 15 bases left in between. Germline CDR1 KGHSH, CDR2 LQKENI. The CDR3 runs to 16 residues. CDR3 DNA: TGTGCCAGCTCACCACTGTTCAACAGGGTATCAGATACGCAGTATTTT. Its translation is CASSPLFNRVSDTQYF.

This clonotype was recorded at least ten times. The V gene is TRBV4-2, the J gene TRBJ1-2, with D uncertain. Germline V gene sequence: CDR1 LGHNA, CDR2 YNFKEQ. The CDR3 is 16 residues long. Trimming pared 0 bases from V and 4 bases from J, leaving 15 bases between. DNA for the CDR3: TGTGCCAGCAGCCAAGATTGGCAGGCGGGAGGCTATGGCTACACCTTC. This sequence encodes CASSQDWQAGGYGYTF.

This clonotype was observed a few times. The CDR3 spells CASSFRANSPLHF. DNA of the CDR3: TGTGCCAGCAGCTTTCGTGCCAATTCACCCCTCCACTTT. The rearrangement joins TRBV11-2 to TRBJ1-6; D is ambiguous. CDR3 length: 13 amino acids. The germline gives CDR1 SGHAT, CDR2 FQNNGV. Trimming shortened V by 3 bases and J by 7 bases, and 7 bases separated the two germline ends.

This clonotype was seen only a few times. The rearrangement joins TRBV4-1 to TRBJ2-3; 7 bases agree with TRBD2. J gave up 4 bases and V 0 bases, and 10 bases lay outside the gene matches. The germline V gene has CDR1 MGHRA and CDR2 YSYEKL. This CDR3 spans 17 amino acids. This CDR3 reads CASSQDPAAGVSDTQYF. The CDR3 nucleotides read TGCGCCAGCAGCCAAGATCCCGCCGCGGGAGTTTCAGATACGCAGTATTTT.